One sample yielded the 14 T cell receptor beta chains listed below, sequenced in a study of blood T cell repertoires in COVID-19. Assay: immunoSEQ multiplex PCR; the TCRdb copy retains only in-frame clones and omits some. The profile shows 130,000 or so clones, 81% of them singletons. The material sequenced was peripheral blood. Receptors originate from a woman aged 55-69 years with active or convalescent COVID-19.

The V and J genes are TRBV27 and TRBJ1-6; TRBD1 agrees at 8 bases. Germline loops: CDR1 MNHEY, CDR2 SMNVEV (reference sequence). The V segment lost 4 bases and the J segment 7 bases; nucleotides outside the gene matches: 15. The CDR3 consists of 18 residues. The CDR3 spells CASSSRTGSFVGNSPLHF. The CDR3 coding sequence is TGTGCCAGCAGTTCTCGGACAGGGAGTTTTGTGGGGAATTCACCCCTCCACTTT.

This CDR3 reads CATQRQRNTEAFF. CDR3 sequence (DNA): TGTGCCACCCAAAGACAGCGAAACACTGAAGCTTTCTTT. The V gene is TRBV24-1, the J gene TRBJ1-1, with D perhaps matching TRBD1 (5 bases). The germline V gene has CDR1 KGHDR and CDR2 SFDVKD. The CDR3 consists of 13 residues. The V end was cut by 9 bases, the J end by 2 bases, with 12 bases between.

The rearrangement links TRBV28 to TRBJ1-3; D remains unclear. Between the trimmed V and J ends, which lost 3 bases and 4 bases, there was a span of 13 bases. Germline V gives CDR1 MDHEN, CDR2 SYDVKM. CDR3 length: 15 amino acids. This chain's CDR3 is CASSLTPPNGNTIYF. In DNA, the CDR3 is TGTGCCAGCAGTTTGACTCCCCCGAACGGAAACACCATATATTTT. The full variable domain, in which reference TRBV28 and TRBJ1-3 provide the parts outside the CDR3, is DVKVTQSSRYLVKRTGEKVFLECVQDMDHENMFWYRQDPGLGLRLIYFSYDVKMKEKGDIPEGYSVSREKKERFSLILESASTNQTSMYLCASSLTPPNGNTIYFGEGSWLTVV.

V and J are TRBV11-2 and TRBJ2-5, with a weak D call TRBD2 (6 bases). This CDR3 is 15 amino acids long. Deletions cut 4 bases from V and 3 bases from J, with 15 bases between. The germline CDR1 and CDR2 sequences are SGHAT and FQNNGV. The CDR3 DNA is TGTGCCAGCAGCTCGTGGTCAACGGGGGAAGAGACCCAGTACTTC. Translating it yields CASSSWSTGEETQYF.

This clone was counted a single time. The rearrangement uses TRBV3-1 (or the pseudogene TRBV3-2) and TRBJ2-3; 12 nucleotides match TRBD2. Per the germline V gene, CDR1 is LGHDT and CDR2 is YNNKEL (reference sequence). V lost 4 bases, J lost 6 bases, and 11 bases stayed unmatched. This CDR3 spans 17 amino acids. The CDR3 sequence: CASSPHARLAGADTQYF. In DNA, the CDR3 is TGTGCCAGCAGCCCGCACGCCAGACTAGCGGGAGCCGATACGCAGTATTTT.

This chain connects TRBV28 to TRBJ1-2; D not resolved. The CDR3 is 14 residues long. Germline-derived CDR1 and CDR2 are MDHEN and SYDVKM. V dropped 4 bases and J dropped 1 base, with 10 bases sitting between them. CDR3 in DNA: TGTGCCAGCAGTTCCCCAGCGGGTAACTATGGCTACACCTTC. Amino acids: CASSSPAGNYGYTF.

This chain links TRBV18 with TRBJ1-4; TRBD1 aligns across 7 bases. Germline CDR1 and CDR2: KGHSH and LQKENI. CDR3 length: 17 amino acids. After removal of 1 base from V and 8 bases from J, the junction contained 13 bases not matched to a gene. This CDR3 reads CASSPLPPQGLREKLFF. CDR3 nucleotides: TGTGCCAGCTCACCACTCCCACCACAGGGGCTGCGGGAAAAACTGTTTTTT.

V gene TRBV6-6 combines with J gene TRBJ1-1; TRBD1 is a possible D gene (6 bases). In germline, CDR1 is MNHNY, CDR2 SVGAGI (reference sequence). Trimming stripped 1 base from V and 1 base from J, with 13 bases between. This CDR3 region has 16 residues. As DNA, the CDR3 is TGTGCCAGCAGTTACTGGACCGGGACACCGAACACTGAAGCTTTCTTT. Encoded protein: CASSYWTGTPNTEAFF.

The chain uses TRBV30 and TRBJ2-3; D gene unclear. Germline V gene data show CDR1 as GTSNPN and CDR2 as SVGIG (reference sequence). V was clipped by 3 bases and J by 0 bases, with 7 bases between them. The CDR3 runs to 13 residues. CDR3 protein: CAWRMSSTDTQYF. The CDR3 region has the DNA TGTGCCTGGAGAATGAGCAGCACAGATACGCAGTATTTT.

The J gene is TRBJ1-3, the V gene TRBV6-6; D not resolved. CDR1 is MNHNY, CDR2 SVGAGI, per germline (reference sequence). The CDR3 consists of 14 residues. V dropped 5 bases and J dropped 4 bases, with 12 bases sitting between them. This CDR3 reads CASSKAVSGNTIYF. CDR3 nucleotides: TGTGCCAGCAGTAAAGCCGTTTCCGGAAACACCATATATTTT.

This chain uses TRBV9 with TRBJ1-3; D is perhaps TRBD1 (5 bases). The length of the CDR3 is 15 residues. V gave up 4 bases and J gave up 2 bases, with 13 bases separating them. CDR1 and CDR2 from the germline V gene are SGDLS and YYNGEE. The CDR3 spells CASSSFWGAGNTIYF. CDR3 DNA sequence: TGTGCCAGCAGCTCATTCTGGGGGGCTGGAAACACCATATATTTT.

CDR3 protein: CASSLGGKGNTIYF. In DNA, the CDR3 is TGCGCCAGCAGCCTCGGAGGGAAAGGAAACACCATATATTTT. This chain uses TRBV5-1 with TRBJ1-3; D gene ambiguous. Trimming stripped 4 bases from V and 4 bases from J, with 12 bases between. CDR1 SGHRS and CDR2 YFSETQ come from the germline V gene. The CDR3 length is 14 residues.

This clone was seen only a few times. This chain joins TRBV4-2 and TRBJ2-1; a possible D gene is TRBD2 (6 bases). The CDR3 runs to 15 residues. Germline V gene lookup returns CDR1 LGHNA and CDR2 YNFKEQ. The V end was cut by 0 bases, the J end by 8 bases, with 14 bases between. The CDR3, as DNA: TGTGCCAGCAGCCAAGATCGGGCGGGATGGGATGAGCAGTTCTTC. Its protein product is CASSQDRAGWDEQFF.

This rearrangement joins TRBV5-1 to TRBJ2-1; TRBD1 might be the D (5 bases). Per the germline V gene, CDR1 is SGHRS and CDR2 is YFSETQ. V dropped 3 bases and J dropped 5 bases, with 21 bases sitting between them. The CDR3 totals 17 residues. DNA for the CDR3: TGCGCCAGCAGCTCGAACCCGGGCGGCAGGGTGGACAATGAGCAGTTCTTC. It specifies CASSSNPGGRVDNEQFF.